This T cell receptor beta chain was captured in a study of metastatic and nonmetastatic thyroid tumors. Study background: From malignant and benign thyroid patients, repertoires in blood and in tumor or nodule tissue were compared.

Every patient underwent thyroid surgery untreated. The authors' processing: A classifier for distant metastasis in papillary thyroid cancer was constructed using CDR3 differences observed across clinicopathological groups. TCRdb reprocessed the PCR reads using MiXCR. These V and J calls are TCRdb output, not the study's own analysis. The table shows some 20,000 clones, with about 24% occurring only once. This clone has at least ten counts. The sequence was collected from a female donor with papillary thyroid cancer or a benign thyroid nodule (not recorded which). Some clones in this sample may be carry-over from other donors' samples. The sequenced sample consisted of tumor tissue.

CDR3 bases: TGTGCCATCAGTGAAAAAGGACTAGCGGGAAATAATGAGCAGTTCTTC. It codes for CAISEKGLAGNNEQFF. V gene TRBV10-3 combines with J gene TRBJ2-1, with 12 bases identical to TRBD2. The V gene end was trimmed by 3 bases and the J gene end by 7 bases; junction bases not matched to a gene: 7. The V gene's germline CDR1 is ENHRY and CDR2 SYGVKD. The CDR3 extends over 16 amino acids.